This entry describes one T cell receptor (beta chain). The data were taken from a study of blood T cell repertoires in COVID-19. The CDR3 is made up of 15 amino acids. Germline V gene sequence: CDR1 SGHNT, CDR2 YYREEE (reference sequence). V was shortened by 2 bases and J by 0 bases, with 9 bases between the two germline ends. The study drew participants aged about 18 to 90 years from roughly 25 US areas. The study assigned cohorts using participant-reported clinical history. Per the study methods: Using reference gene primer amplification, nucleated cell counts were estimated. Sequencing used immunoSEQ multiplex PCR; TCRdb keeps in-frame clones, though not all of them. V, J and clone size are taken as reported in that table, and D and trimming were inferred from the DNA itself. The data contain roughly 300,000 clones, about 90% of them singletons.

The V gene is TRBV5-4, the J gene TRBJ2-1; the D gene is possibly TRBD2 (6 bases). This clonotype was obtained from a woman aged 30 to 39 who had recovered from COVID-19. The material sequenced was PBMCs or T cells enriched from blood (not recorded which). In DNA, the CDR3 is TGTGCCAGCAGCTTAAATAGCGGCTCCTACAATGAGCAGTTCTTC. Protein: CASSLNSGSYNEQFF.